The TCR beta chain under discussion was sequenced for a study of T cells after yellow fever vaccination. Study context: Preparation of the low-cell-number fractions used SMART-Seq v4 Ultra Low Input.

Template switching by 5'RACE produced TCR cDNA, adding a universal primer site and UMIs. TCRdb re-analysed the 5' RACE reads in MiXCR, keeping a single row per CDR3 protein. The sample has 450,000 to 650,000 distinct CDR3 sequences; roughly 13% are singletons. V was shortened by 8 bases and J by 4 bases, with 14 bases between the two germline ends. The CDR3 sequence is 14 residues long. General study points: A limited proportion of clonotypes was detected within both the CD4 and CD8 compartments. Weaker overall, the secondary response nonetheless peaked faster (day 5 versus 15).

A remark on this clonotype: The antigen is not known.

The sequence was collected from a man aged 25 to 40 who received the YFV17D yellow fever vaccine. The material sequenced was PBMCs, taken on the day of the yellow fever booster vaccination. V and J are TRBV23-1 and TRBJ1-4; weak D call: TRBD1 (5 bases). TRBV23-1 is reported as an ORF; its role is uncertain. The CDR3 reads CASGPGRNNEKLFF. For the CDR3, the DNA is TGCGCCAGCGGACCGGGACGCAATAATGAAAAACTGTTTTTT.